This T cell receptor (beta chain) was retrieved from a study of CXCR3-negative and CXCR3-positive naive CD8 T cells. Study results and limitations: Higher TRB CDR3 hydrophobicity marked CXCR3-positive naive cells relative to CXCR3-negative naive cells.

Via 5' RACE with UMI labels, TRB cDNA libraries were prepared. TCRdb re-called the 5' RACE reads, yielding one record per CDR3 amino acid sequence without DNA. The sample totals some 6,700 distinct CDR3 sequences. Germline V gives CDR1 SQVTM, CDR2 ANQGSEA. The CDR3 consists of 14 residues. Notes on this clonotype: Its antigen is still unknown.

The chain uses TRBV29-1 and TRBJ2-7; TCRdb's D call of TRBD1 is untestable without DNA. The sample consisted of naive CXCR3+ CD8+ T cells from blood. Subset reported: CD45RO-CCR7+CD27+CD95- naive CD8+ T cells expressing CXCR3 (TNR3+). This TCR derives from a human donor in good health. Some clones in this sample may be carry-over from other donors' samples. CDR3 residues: CSVEVGTGTYEQYF.